The clone carrying this TCR beta chain occurred once. Some clones are missing from TCRdb's copy, which holds only in-frame ones; the method was immunoSEQ multiplex PCR. This sample has hundreds of thousands of clones, with over 75% found just once. This sample was taken from a study of shared T cell receptors in the human thymus. The junction had 9 bases not matched to a gene; V was cut back by 3 bases and J by 4 bases. CDR1 is SGDLS, CDR2 YYNGEE, per germline. This CDR3 region has 16 residues. This same sample was also taken into another study, of human thymus T cells.

The material sequenced was thymocytes. This clonotype was sampled from a boy in the first two years of life with a congenital heart defect. This chain links TRBV9 with TRBJ2-1; TRBD1 aligns across 8 bases. CDR3 DNA sequence: TGTGCCAGCAGCGGGCCAGGGGGCGGTTTTTACAATGAGCAGTTCTTC. Protein product: CASSGPGGGFYNEQFF.